A single sample is the source of the 29 T cell receptor beta chains below, sequenced in a study of tumor-infiltrating lymphocytes in primary liver carcinoma. Total RNA (approximately 0.5 ug) served as template for TCR beta cDNA synthesis primed by a constant-region primer. Nested multiplex PCR, run for three rounds with slightly modified ARM-PCR, yielded TCR beta libraries. It was with TRBV1-TRBV30 forward primers and a C-beta reverse primer that the first two PCR rounds were run, at roughly 9 cycles each. Via MiXCR, TCRdb re-called the multiplex PCR reads, giving one row per CDR3 protein. The sample holds 65,000 to 90,000 distinct CDR3 sequences; 72% are singletons and the top ten take approximately 19%. Each 20-30 mg portion of unsorted bulk tissue served as the source for co-extraction of RNA and DNA. Sequencing was performed on liver tumor tissue from sampling region 1. Documented subset: tumor region T1, superior pole. These receptor sequences come from a man between 35 and 55 years old with primary liver carcinoma and hepatitis B virus infection.

The chain uses TRBV6-1 and TRBJ2-5; D is unclear. Germline V gives CDR1 MNHNS, CDR2 SASEGT. The length of the CDR3 is 12 residues. The CDR3 bases are TGTGTCGGCAGTGAGAGTCGGGAGACCCAGTACTTC. Translating gives CVGSESRETQYF.

This chain links TRBV19 with TRBJ1-1, with TRBD1 as a possible D gene (6 bases). CDR1 is LNHDA, CDR2 SQIVND, per germline (reference sequence). The CDR3 totals 15 residues. With 5 bases removed from V and 1 base from J, the gap between germline ends came to 14 bases. CDR3 in DNA: TGTGCCAGTAGTGCCCGGACAGATACGAACACTGAAGCTTTCTTT. Its translation is CASSARTDTNTEAFF.

This clonotype occurred many times. The chain combines TRBV10-3 with TRBJ2-5, with D unclear. This CDR3 is 13 amino acids long. V shed 4 bases and J shed 1 base, with 7 bases lying between them. CDR1 and CDR2 from the germline V gene are ENHRY and SYGVKD. The CDR3 region has the DNA TGTGCCATCAGTGTGGGCCCCCAAGAGACCCAGTACTTC. It encodes CAISVGPQETQYF.

For this clonotype: A clone one base away is much larger, so this may be a read error. The rearrangement links TRBV28 to TRBJ2-6; D may be TRBD2 (6 bases). V was shortened by 6 bases and J by 2 bases, with 14 bases between the two germline ends. Germline V gene sequence: CDR1 MDHEN, CDR2 SYDVKM. This CDR3 region has 16 residues. The CDR3 region is CASSPGGSTGANVLTF. The DNA for the CDR3 is TGTGCCAGCAGCCCCGGGGGTTCAACTGGGGCCAACGTCCTGACTTTC.

As to this clonotype: The junction departs from the called germline gene at one end, perhaps through a read error. CDR3: CASSPRGGGYEQYF. CDR3 sequence (DNA): TGCGCCAGCAGCCCTCGGGGAGGGGGCTACGAGCAGTACTTC. V and J are TRBV11-2 and TRBJ2-7; maybe TRBD2 (7 bases). CDR1 is SGHAT and CDR2 is FQNNGV in the germline V gene. The CDR3 is 14 amino acids.

V usage is TRBV11-2 and J usage is TRBJ2-7; 7 bases fit TRBD2. This CDR3 is built from 12 residues. CDR1 and CDR2 from the germline V gene are SGHAT and FQNNGV. V lost 9 bases, J lost 4 bases, and 6 bases stayed unmatched. The chain's CDR3 is CASREGLYEQYF. CDR3 nucleotides: TGTGCCAGTAGGGAGGGCCTTTACGAGCAGTACTTC.

As for this clonotype: A much larger clone differs from this one at a single base, so this may be a read error. The CDR3 DNA sequence: TGTGCCAGCAGCCCAGATAGAACTAATGGAAAACTGTTTTTT. Its protein is CASSPDRTNGKLFF. This chain connects TRBV6-5 to TRBJ1-4; D call uncertain. Germline V gene data show CDR1 as MNHEY and CDR2 as SVGAGI. The CDR3 runs to 14 residues.

As concerns this clonotype: The junction differs from germline at one of its ends, possibly a read error. V usage is TRBV6-6 and J usage is TRBJ1-2; D is unclear. Germline V CDR1 and CDR2: MNHNY, SVGAGI (reference sequence). This CDR3 region has 12 residues. CDR3 residues: CASSPPSYSYIF. The CDR3 nucleotides read TGTGCCAGCAGTCCTCCGTCCTATAGCTACATCTTC.

This clonotype was counted once. The junction and the germline gene differ at one end; a read error may be behind it. The genes are TRBV11-2 and TRBJ2-3, with D perhaps matching TRBD2 (6 bases). Germline CDR1 reads SGHAT; CDR2 reads FQNNGV. The CDR3 is 14 residues long. The CDR3 DNA follows: TGCGCCGGAGGGGCACGTGAGTCCGCAGATACGCAGTATTTT. Translating it yields CAGGARESADTQYF.

V is TRBV6-1 and J is TRBJ2-7, with 7 positions matching TRBD1. Germline CDR1 MNHNS, CDR2 SASEGT. The CDR3 length is 14 residues. The CDR3 sequence is CVTSLDRDSYEQYV. For the CDR3, the DNA is TGTGTCACCTCTCTAGACAGGGACTCCTACGAGCAGTACGTC.

The rearrangement links TRBV6-5 to TRBJ2-6; D gene unclear. The germline CDR1 and CDR2 sequences are MNHEY and SVGAGI. The CDR3 covers 15 residues. The CDR3 protein is CTTSPTRSGANVLTF. DNA of the CDR3: TGTACCACCAGTCCCACCCGCTCTGGGGCCAACGTCCTGACTTTC.

Comment on this clonotype: The conserved closing phenylalanine or tryptophan is absent in this CDR3, likely reflecting a read error. The V and J genes are TRBV12-3 or TRBV12-4 and TRBJ2-2; the D gene is possibly TRBD1 (5 bases). The CDR3 has 16 residues. The CDR3 DNA sequence: TGTGCCAGTAGTTTATACGCAGGGTCCAACACCGGGGAGCTGTTTTAT. Translated, it gives CASSLYAGSNTGELFY.

This clonotype was detected only once. No conserved phenylalanine or tryptophan is present at the end of the CDR3, so a read error is the likely explanation. This rearrangement joins TRBV13 to TRBJ2-7; D gene unclear. Germline assignment: CDR1 PRHDT and CDR2 FYEKMQ (reference sequence). There are 15 residues in the CDR3. Deletions cut 1 base from V and 8 bases from J, with 18 bases between. The CDR3 DNA is TGTGCCAGCAGCTTAGTCTGCGGCGAGGTTTACAAGCAGTACCTC. Amino acid sequence: CASSLVCGEVYKQYL.

Regarding this clonotype: Just one base apart from a much larger clone, this may be a read error. The CDR3 carries no conserved terminal phenylalanine or tryptophan, so it likely arises from a read error. This sequence joins TRBV28 and TRBJ2-7, with D perhaps being TRBD1 or TRBD2 (5 bases each). The CDR3 contains 14 residues. CDR1 is MDHEN and CDR2 is SYDVKM in the germline V gene. V lost 8 bases and J 5 bases, leaving 19 bases between the germline ends. This chain's CDR3 is CASRGDEVSNEQYL. The CDR3 DNA is TGTGCCAGCCGAGGGGACGAGGTTAGCAACGAGCAGTACTTA.

Notes on this clonotype: Mismatch with germline at one junction end may stem from a read error. J is TRBJ2-5 and V is TRBV12-3 or TRBV12-4; the match to TRBD2 covers 9 bases. CDR3 length: 13 residues. The CDR3 sequence is CVSEREVWETQYF. In nucleotides, the CDR3 is TGTGTCAGCGAGCGGGAGGTGTGGGAGACCCAGTACTTC.

This clonotype was recorded a few times. One end of the junction is discordant with germline, which a read error may explain. The chain employs TRBV2 and TRBJ2-3, with 9 bases fitting TRBD2. The CDR3 covers 14 residues. Germline V gene sequence: CDR1 SNHLY, CDR2 FYNNEI. The CDR3 region is CASREGTSKNTQYF. The CDR3 nucleotides read TGTGCCAGCAGGGAAGGGACTAGCAAAAATACGCAGTATTTT. The full variable domain, rest sourced from reference TRBV2 and TRBJ2-3, is EPEVTQTPSHQVTQMGQEVILRCVPISNHLYFYWYRQILGQKVEFLVSFYNNEISEKSEIFDDQFSVERPDGSNFTLKIRSTKLEDSAMYFCASREGTSKNTQYFGPGTRLTVL.

The sample holds a few counts of this clonotype. A much larger clone sits a single nucleotide away, making a read error possible. This chain uses TRBV7-9 with TRBJ2-7; D might be TRBD2 (6 bases). V dropped 1 base and J dropped 2 bases, with 12 bases sitting between them. This CDR3 comprises 15 residues. Looked up from germline, CDR1 is SEHNR and CDR2 is FQNEAQ (reference sequence). CDR3 residues: CASSLVSGGAYEQYF. Here the CDR3 DNA reads TGTGCCAGCAGCTTAGTATCCGGCGGGGCCTACGAGCAGTACTTC.

Remarks on this clonotype: Compared with germline, one end of the junction differs, possibly owing to a read error. The J gene is TRBJ1-4, the V gene TRBV16; D might be TRBD1 (6 bases). This CDR3 region has 15 residues. Germline loops: CDR1 KGHSY, CDR2 FQNENV. CDR3 loop: CASSQSGTTNEKLFF. The CDR3 DNA follows: TGTGCCAGCAGCCAATCGGGGACAACTAATGAAAAACTATTTTTT.

Comment on this clonotype: One base away lies a much larger clone, so this may be a sequencing read error. V is TRBV7-9 and J is TRBJ1-5; possible D gene TRBD1, 5 bases. This CDR3 spans 14 amino acids. The V end lost 9 bases, the J end lost 3 bases, and 15 bases lay between the germline ends. Germline CDR1 is SEHNR and CDR2 is FQNEAQ (reference sequence). The chain's CDR3 is CARSPGGNNQPQHF. The CDR3, as DNA: TGTGCCAGGAGCCCCGGGGGGAACAATCAGCCCCAGCATTTT.

This clonotype was picked up many times. The chain links TRBV28 to TRBJ2-1; D is possibly TRBD1 (6 bases). In germline, CDR1 is MDHEN, CDR2 SYDVKM. V lost 5 bases to trimming and J lost 10 bases, with 12 bases between them. The CDR3 is made up of 12 amino acids. The CDR3 sequence is CASSVAGTEQFF. Written as DNA, the CDR3 is TGTGCCAGCAGTGTGGCCGGGACAGAGCAGTTCTTC.

V and J are TRBV9 and TRBJ1-3, with TRBD1 identical over 8 bases. The V gene end was trimmed by 6 bases and the J gene end by 2 bases; junction bases not matched to a gene: 7. The CDR3 is 15 amino acids. Germline V lookup: CDR1 SGDLS, CDR2 YYNGEE. CDR3 DNA sequence: TGTGCCAGCAACAAGGGACAGGAGACTGGAAACACCATATATTTT. It yields the protein CASNKGQETGNTIYF.

Note on this clonotype: Lacking the conserved final phenylalanine or tryptophan, this CDR3 likely reflects a read error. The chain combines TRBV10-2 with TRBJ2-3, with a weak D call TRBD2 (5 bases). Germline values: CDR1 WSHSY, CDR2 SAAADI. The CDR3 spans 15 residues. With 11 bases removed from V and 8 bases from J, the gap between germline ends came to 26 bases. CDR3 nucleotide sequence: TGCGCCGCTTCACATGGACTTCCGTTGGCAGGTACGCAGTATTCT. Amino acid sequence: CAASHGLPLAGTQYS.

To note about this clonotype: The conserved final phenylalanine or tryptophan is absent from the CDR3, which likely points to a read error. V gene TRBV7-8 combines with J gene TRBJ1-4; no firm D call. CDR1 is SGHVS, CDR2 FQNEAQ, per germline. The CDR3 contains 16 residues. Trimming pared 2 bases from V and 9 bases from J, leaving 19 bases between. In nucleotides, the CDR3 is TGTGCCAGCAGCTTATCCCGGGATTGGCAAAATAAAAAACTGTTTCTT. Translation gives CASSLSRDWQNKKLFL.

In the case of this clonotype: Mismatch with germline at one junction end may stem from a read error. The chain recombines TRBV4-2 with TRBJ2-7; possible D gene TRBD2, 6 bases. In germline, CDR1 is LGHNA, CDR2 YNFKEQ. CDR3 size: 15 residues. CDR3 bases: TGTGCCAGCAGCCAAGGTCTCGGGAGTACCTACGAGGAGTACTTC. Translation gives CASSQGLGSTYEEYF.

With regard to this clonotype: This may come from a read error, since a much larger clone is one base off. The genes are TRBV7-9 and TRBJ2-5; D unresolved. This CDR3 is built from 14 residues. V was pared by 4 bases and J by 3 bases, with 12 bases between. Germline assignment: CDR1 SEHNR and CDR2 FQNEAQ (reference sequence). CDR3 region: CASSSPNVKETQYF. For the CDR3, the DNA is TGTGCCAGCAGCTCCCCCAACGTTAAAGAGACCCAGTACTTC. Full variable domain (outside the CDR3, taken from reference TRBV7-9 and TRBJ2-5): DTGVSQNPRHKITKRGQNVTFRCDPISEHNRLYWYRQTLGQGPEFLTYFQNEAQLEKSRLLSDRFSAERPKGSFSTLEIQRTEQGDSAMYLCASSSPNVKETQYFGPGTRLLVL.

This clonotype was seen a handful of times. The V and J genes are TRBV7-6 and TRBJ1-5, with a weak D call TRBD1 (6 bases). Germline V lookup: CDR1 SGHVS, CDR2 FNYEAQ. CDR3 size: 16 residues. V was shortened by 1 base and J by 9 bases, with 19 bases between the two germline ends. CDR3 protein: CASSLEGFGGRGPQHF. The CDR3, as DNA: TGTGCCAGCAGCTTAGAAGGATTCGGGGGCCGGGGGCCCCAGCATTTT.

Worth noting for this clonotype: Relative to the germline gene, one junction end is altered; a read error may explain this. This rearrangement joins TRBV10-2 to TRBJ2-1; D is perhaps TRBD1 or TRBD2 (6 bases each). This CDR3 region has 21 residues. Per the germline V gene, CDR1 is WSHSY and CDR2 is SAAADI. CDR3 residues: CANSELVGRERRGSSYNEQFF. CDR3 DNA: TGCGCCAACAGTGAGCTTGTGGGACGGGAGAGAAGGGGGAGCTCCTACAATGAGCAGTTCTTC.

About this clonotype: Relative to the germline gene, one junction end is altered; a read error may explain this. The chain uses TRBV4-1 and TRBJ2-5; weak D call: TRBD2 (6 bases). Germline CDR1 MGHRA, CDR2 YSYEKL. This CDR3 has 15 residues. The CDR3 nucleotides are TGCTCCAGCAGCCAAGATAGGACTAAGCAGGGGACCCAGTACTTC. Its protein is CSSSQDRTKQGTQYF.

As regards this clonotype: A much more abundant neighbour one base away suggests this may be a read error. The gene calls are TRBV7-9 and TRBJ1-1, with 7 bases fitting TRBD1. Trimming took 4 bases from V and 3 from J; bases not matched to a gene: 5. The CDR3 extends over 14 amino acids. The germline V gene encodes CDR1 SEHNR and CDR2 FQNEAQ (reference sequence). CDR3 loop: CASSSWTGYTEAFF. CDR3 DNA: TGTGCCAGCAGCTCCTGGACAGGCTACACTGAAGCTTTCTTT.